What follows is one T cell receptor (beta chain) and its context. Its binding antigen is unknown. It has no much larger one-base neighbor in the sample; base qualities were not kept. Library preparation employed the immunoSEQ multiplex PCR assay. This is the immuneACCESS table as TCRdb keeps it, with only in-frame sequences that have V and J called. A part of the clones is gone; compared with another copy, unresolved V genes explain less than half, and the rest is unexplained. Across this sample there are 50,000 to 65,000 clones, with approximately 91% seen only once. Of the sample, about 0.4% is held by the ten largest clones. This sample is drawn from a study of T cell changes during pregnancy in multiple sclerosis (dated by TCRdb to between 2018 and 2020). For the wider study: The study looked at changes in the T cell repertoire across pregnancy in women with multiple sclerosis.

The cysteine opens and the phenylalanine closes a CDR3 of 14 amino acids. Only CDR3 DNA is held: 42 bases, read in frame from base 1. Between the V and J ends, shortened by 4 bases and 9 bases respectively, the junction contains 17 bases. The germline V gene sets CDR1 to SGHRS and CDR2 to YFSETQ. The TCR originated in a female donor with multiple sclerosis, enrolled in a pregnancy study. The rearrangement joined TRBV5-1 to TRBJ1-5, and TRBD1 may be the D gene, going by 6 matching bases. Specimen: CD4+ T cells from peripheral blood mononuclear cells, collected in the third trimester of pregnancy. Read as DNA, the sequence is TGCGCCAGCAGCCAACAGACAGGAGAGGGGCCCCAGCATTTT. This yields the protein CASSQQTGEGPQHF.